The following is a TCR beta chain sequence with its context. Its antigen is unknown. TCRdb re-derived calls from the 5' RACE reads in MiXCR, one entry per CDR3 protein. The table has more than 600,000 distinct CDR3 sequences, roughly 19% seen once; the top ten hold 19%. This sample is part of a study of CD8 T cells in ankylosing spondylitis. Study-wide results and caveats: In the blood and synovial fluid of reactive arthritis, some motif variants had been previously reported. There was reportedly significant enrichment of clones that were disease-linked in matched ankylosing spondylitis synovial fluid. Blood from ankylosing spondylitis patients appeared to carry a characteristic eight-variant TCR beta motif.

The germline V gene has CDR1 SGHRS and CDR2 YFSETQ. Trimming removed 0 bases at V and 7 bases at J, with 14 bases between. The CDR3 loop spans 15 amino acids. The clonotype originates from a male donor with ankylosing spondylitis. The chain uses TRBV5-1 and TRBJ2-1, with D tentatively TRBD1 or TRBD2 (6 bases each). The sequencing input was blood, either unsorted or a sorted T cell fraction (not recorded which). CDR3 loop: CASSLVGRGLNEQFF. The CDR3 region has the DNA TGCGCCAGCAGCTTGGTGGGTCGGGGGCTGAATGAGCAGTTCTTC.